This is a list of T cell receptor beta chains from one sample in a study of CD4 and CD8 cells across lung adenocarcinoma regions. TCRdb reprocessed the PCR reads via MiXCR and lists one record per CDR3 protein. The repertoire includes approximately 13,000 distinct CDR3 sequences, 35% to 55% of them detected once, and about 18% sits in the top ten. The sample taken for sequencing was CD4+ T cells from the center of a lung tumor. Receptors were obtained from a male donor with lung adenocarcinoma. The CD4 and CD8 labels of this study may be unreliable. CDR3s include the opening cysteine and the closing phenylalanine or tryptophan. A D gene is named only where the DNA matches it firmly. The size field is filled for only some rows; it gives once, few, many or a size class.

>TRBV3-1|TRBD2|.|TRBJ2-5
TGTGCCAGCAGCTTTTCCACCGGACTAGCGGAAACCCAAGAGACCCAGTACTTC
CASSFSTGLAETQETQYF
>TRBV6-1|TRBD1|medium-sized|TRBJ2-1
TGTGCCAGCAAAAGACAGGGGGCGCAGTTCTTC
CASKRQGAQFF
>TRBV6-4|.|few|TRBJ2-1
TGTGCCAGCCCTTCGGGGGTGGCCCACCGAGGAGACAATGAGCAGTTCTTC
CASPSGVAHRGDNEQFF
>TRBV10-2|TRBD2|few|TRBJ2-3
TGCGCCAGCAAAGCGGGAGCATCGTCAGATACGCAGTATTTT
CASKAGASSDTQYF
>TRBV6-1|TRBD2|.|TRBJ2-5
TGTGCCAGCAGGGGACTACTGTACCAAGAGACCCAGTCTTTC
CASRGLLYQETQSF
>TRBV6-1|TRBD1|many|TRBJ1-2
TGTGCCAGCAGTGATAAGCAGGGGGGTGGCTACACCTTC
CASSDKQGGGYTF
>TRBV6-8|.|.|TRBJ1-2
TGTGCCAGCAGTTACTCTGACCTGCCTCCCGGAGTCAATTTAAACTATGGCTACACCTTC
CASSYSDLPPGVNLNYGYTF
>TRBV6-1|.|.|TRBJ2-1
TGTGCCAGCATGGGATTGAGGGGAGATGAGCAGTTCTTC
CASMGLRGDEQFF
>TRBV27|.|many|TRBJ2-5
TGTGCCAGCATGCCGACGCCCCCTAGAGAGACCCAGTACTTC
CASMPTPPRETQYF
>TRBV4-2|.|.|TRBJ2-6
TGTGCCAGCAGCCAAGAAGGGGGAAGTGGGGCCAACGTCCTGACTTTC
CASSQEGGSGANVLTF
>TRBV27|TRBD1|many|TRBJ1-4
TGTGCCAGCTTCCGGGACAGGCAATCAACTAATGAAAAACTGTTTTTT
CASFRDRQSTNEKLFF
>TRBV5-1|.|.|TRBJ2-7
TGCGCCAGCAGCTTGGTACAGGCAAAGTGGTACGAGCAGTACTTC
CASSLVQAKWYEQYF
>TRBV6-5|TRBD1|.|TRBJ2-2
TGTGCCAGCAGACTCCAGTCCGGAAGTACAGGGGCGCTGTATTTT
CASRLQSGSTGALYF
>TRBV10-3|.|.|TRBJ2-3
TGTGCCACCGGGCTGCAGGCAAGAAACACGCAGTATTTC
CATGLQARNTQYF
>TRBV6-1|.|.|TRBJ2-5
TGTGCCAGCAGTGAATACTTATCGGAGACCCAGTACTTC
CASSEYLSETQYF
>TRBV6-1|TRBD2|.|TRBJ2-1
TGTGCCAGCAGTGACCCGGGACTAGCGGGGAGGGTGCGACAGTACCAAGAGACCCAGTTCTTC
CASSDPGLAGRVRQYQETQFF
>TRBV20-1|.|.|TRBJ2-1
TGCAGTGCTAGAGGCCAAGAGACCCAGTTCTTC
CSARGQETQFF
>TRBV6-1|TRBD1|few|TRBJ1-5
TGTGCCAGCAGACAGGGGGCTAGCAATCAGCCCCAGCATTTT
CASRQGASNQPQHF
>TRBV10-2|.|.|TRBJ2-3
TGCGCCCGCGGCCCCCAGGCTGTGAGCACCGATAAGCAGTTTTTT
CARGPQAVSTDKQFF
>TRBV27|.|.|TRBJ2-4
TGTGCCAGCAGGACGGGGTTGCGAGACAAAAACATTCAGTACTTC
CASRTGLRDKNIQYF
>TRBV6-5|TRBD2|.|TRBJ2-5
TGTGCCAGCAGTTATCGGGAGGGGGGGACCCAGTACTTC
CASSYREGGTQYF
>TRBV6-1|TRBD2|.|TRBJ2-4
TGTGCCAGCCGTGAACTGTCTAGCGGGAGAAACATCCTGTACTTC
CASRELSSGRNILYF
>TRBV5-5|TRBD1|.|TRBJ1-4
TGTGCCAGCAGCTCCGACAGGGGCGTGGGAAAACTGTTTTTT
CASSSDRGVGKLFF
>TRBV20-1|.|.|TRBJ2-1
TGCAGTTGGGACCCGGGCTACAATGAGCAGTTCTTC
CSWDPGYNEQFF
>TRBV25-1|.|.|TRBJ2-1
TGTGCCAGCAGTGCCAACTTCAATGAGCAGTTCTTC
CASSANFNEQFF
>TRBV6-1|.|.|TRBJ1-2
TGTGCCAGCAGAGACCCAACTACTACCGGGAGTCGGGGCTATGGCTACACCTTC
CASRDPTTTGSRGYGYTF
>TRBV10-2|.|few|TRBJ2-5
TGCGCCAGCATAGCGACTCCCAACGGCGAGACCCAGTACTTC
CASIATPNGETQYF
>TRBV6-5|.|.|TRBJ2-1
TGTGCCAGCAGTTACTCTTACGGGATTCGAGGGGCCTACAATGAGCAGTTCTTC
CASSYSYGIRGAYNEQFF
>TRBV10-2|.|many|TRBJ1-4
TGCGCCAGCAGTGAGACAGGGAGCACTAATGAAAAACTGTTTTTT
CASSETGSTNEKLFF
>TRBV10-1|.|many|TRBJ2-2
TGCGCCAGTTCAGGGTTGGCGCGAGGCGGGGAGCTGTTTTTT
CASSGLARGGELFF
>TRBV27|.|.|TRBJ2-1
TGTGCCAGCAGTGCTACCCTCAGCTCAAGGTTACGGAATGAGCAGTTCTTC
CASSATLSSRLRNEQFF
>TRBV28|TRBD2|.|TRBJ2-3
TGTGCCAGCAGTTCCCCAGCGGGGAGGGATACGCAGTATTTT
CASSSPAGRDTQYF
>TRBV6-5|TRBD1|few|TRBJ1-2
TGTGCCAGCAGTTCCCCGGACAGGCGAGGCTACACCTTC
CASSSPDRRGYTF
>TRBV28|.|.|TRBJ2-2
TGTGCCAGCAGTTTTCCCACTCCCCGGGGGCGTCTCTTCTCCGGGGAGCTGTTTTTT
CASSFPTPRGRLFSGELFF
>TRBV7-8|.|few|TRBJ2-7
TGTGCCAGCAGCTTATCAGATTCCTACGAGCAGTACTTC
CASSLSDSYEQYF
>TRBV7-2|.|few|TRBJ2-5
TGTGCCAGCAGCCCCCAGGGTGAGACCCAGTACTTC
CASSPQGETQYF
>TRBV6-1|TRBD1|.|TRBJ2-4
TGTGCCAGCAGTGAGGGACAGGGCGGAGATATTCAGTACTTC
CASSEGQGGDIQYF
>TRBV6-1|.|.|TRBJ2-3
TGTGCCAGCAGCCCGGGGCGGGACAAAGATACGCAGTATTTT
CASSPGRDKDTQYF